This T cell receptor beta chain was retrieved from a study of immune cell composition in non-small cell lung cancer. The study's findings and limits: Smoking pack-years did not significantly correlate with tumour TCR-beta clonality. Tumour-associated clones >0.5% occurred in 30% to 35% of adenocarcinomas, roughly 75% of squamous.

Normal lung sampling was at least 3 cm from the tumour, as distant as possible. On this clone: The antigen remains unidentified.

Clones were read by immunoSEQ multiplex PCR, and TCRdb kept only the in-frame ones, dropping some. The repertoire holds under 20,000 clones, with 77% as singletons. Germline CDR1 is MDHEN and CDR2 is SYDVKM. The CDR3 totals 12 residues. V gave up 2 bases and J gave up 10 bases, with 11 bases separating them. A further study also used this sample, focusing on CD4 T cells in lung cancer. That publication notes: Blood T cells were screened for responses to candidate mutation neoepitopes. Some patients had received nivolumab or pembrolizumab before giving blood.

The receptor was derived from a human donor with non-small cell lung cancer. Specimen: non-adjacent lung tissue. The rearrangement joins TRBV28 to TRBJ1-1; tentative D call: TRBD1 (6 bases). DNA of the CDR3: TGTGCCAGCAGTTTAAGGGGGATGCGAGCTTTCTTT. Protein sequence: CASSLRGMRAFF. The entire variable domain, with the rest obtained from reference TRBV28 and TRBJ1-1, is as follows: DVKVTQSSRYLVKRTGEKVFLECVQDMDHENMFWYRQDPGLGLRLIYFSYDVKMKEKGDIPEGYSVSREKKERFSLILESASTNQTSMYLCASSLRGMRAFFGQGTRLTVV.